This T cell receptor beta chain was sequenced in a study of CD8+ T cells in alopecia areata. Study-level information: Treated patients took oral tofacitinib at 5 to 10 mg twice daily.

Extracted RNA was reverse transcribed into cDNA, the sequencing template. Only in-frame clones appear in the TCRdb table, and some are missing; sequencing was by immunoSEQ multiplex PCR. The sample lists more than 90,000 clones; 50% to 75% were seen once. A note on this clone: The antigen is undetermined.

Described treatment: oral pan-JAK inhibitor, 5-10 mg twice daily. Findings and limits, study-wide: Scalp clonality, together with expanded CD8+ clones among the top 100, fell significantly with tofacitinib.

Germline loops: CDR1 MNHNY, CDR2 SVGAGI (reference sequence). The ends were cut back, 5 bases at V and 6 bases at J, with 22 bases in the middle. The CDR3 is 16 amino acids. The chain has TRBV6-6 and TRBJ1-1; D gene unclear. The TCR sequence derives from a human donor with alopecia areata. The sample was CD8+ T cells sorted from blood, taken at week 4, from a patient treated with tofacitinib. This chain's CDR3 is CASSQSLGEGYPEAFF. CDR3 sequence (DNA): TGTGCCAGCAGTCAATCTTTGGGAGAAGGGTACCCTGAAGCTTTCTTT.